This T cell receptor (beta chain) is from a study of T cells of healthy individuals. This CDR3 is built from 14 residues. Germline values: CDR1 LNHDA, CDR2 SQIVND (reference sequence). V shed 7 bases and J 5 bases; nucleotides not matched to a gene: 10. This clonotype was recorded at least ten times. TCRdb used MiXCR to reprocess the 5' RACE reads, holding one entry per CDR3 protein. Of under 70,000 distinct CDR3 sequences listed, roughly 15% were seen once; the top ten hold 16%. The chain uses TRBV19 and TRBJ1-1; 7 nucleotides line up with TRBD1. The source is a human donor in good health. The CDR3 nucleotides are TGTGCCAGTACCGGCCTAGGGGGCCGGACTGAAGCTTTCTTT. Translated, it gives CASTGLGGRTEAFF.